This is a list of T cell receptor beta chains from one sample in a study of T cell responses to AZD1222 COVID-19 vaccine. Measured with immunoSEQ multiplex PCR; TCRdb has only the in-frame clones, and not every one. Of approximately 150,000 clones in the sample, approximately 94% were seen once. Specimen: peripheral blood, collected on day 0 of AZD1222 vaccination. These TCRs come from an adult in good health. Both conserved end residues are part of each CDR3. D genes are given only for firm matches. The size of a clone is reported for some rows only, either as once, few or many, or as a class for expanded clones.

J gene	clone size	D gene	V gene	CDR3 length	CDR3 protein
TRBJ2-2	-	TRBD1	TRBV7-9	15	CASSSQGGNTGELFF
TRBJ1-1	-	TRBD1	TRBV9	13	CASSRTGASEAFF
TRBJ2-2	-	-	TRBV11-2	15	CASSLVAGSTGELFF
TRBJ2-3	-	TRBD2	TRBV7-2	16	CASSLYLAGDTDTQYF
TRBJ2-2	-	-	TRBV19	12	CASSYSAGELFF
TRBJ1-6	-	-	TRBV6-5	13	CASGERAGSPLHF
TRBJ1-1	-	TRBD1	TRBV6-1	16	CASSDPGQGTNTEAFF
TRBJ2-5	-	-	TRBV11-2	15	CASSLDPPRQETQYF
TRBJ2-5	-	-	TRBV7-9	15	CASSPSRAGQETQYF
TRBJ2-7	-	-	TRBV6-2/TRBV6-3	15	CASSYSSRFSYEQYF
TRBJ2-7	-	TRBD2	TRBV7-9	18	CASSSTRLAGGWTYEQYF
TRBJ1-4	once	-	TRBV21-1	20	CASTYLQGTSKKATNEKLFF
TRBJ1-1	few	-	TRBV3-1/TRBV3-2	13	CASSQEMDVEAFF
TRBJ1-1	-	TRBD1	TRBV7-6	15	CASSLRGQGRTEAFF
TRBJ2-7	once	-	TRBV11-2	16	CASSPAGGQSPYEQYF
TRBJ2-5	-	-	TRBV5-6	13	CASSLGIQETQYF
TRBJ2-3	-	TRBD2	TRBV7-8	15	CASSSSGTSTDTQYF
TRBJ1-5	-	-	TRBV5-8	14	CASSLVWQGQPQHF
TRBJ1-2	-	-	TRBV7-8	15	CASSQKTLEGDGYTF
TRBJ2-7	-	TRBD2	TRBV6-2/TRBV6-3	15	CASSYSPSGMSEQYF
TRBJ1-2	-	-	TRBV18	16	CASSSIQGRANYGYTF
TRBJ2-7	-	-	TRBV10-3	17	CAISESKGGYVPYEQYF
TRBJ2-7	-	TRBD1	TRBV28	13	CASGGTGGDEQYF
TRBJ2-1	-	-	TRBV5-1	14	CASSPAGFEDEQFF
TRBJ1-2	-	-	TRBV19	14	CASSPRSDGYGYTF
TRBJ1-2	-	-	TRBV19	13	CASSKRRGDGYTF
TRBJ2-2	-	-	TRBV6-1	16	CASSEVHPANTGELFF
TRBJ1-4	once	TRBD1	TRBV15	14	CATSRGDSGEKLFF
TRBJ2-5	-	TRBD2	TRBV6-2/TRBV6-3	14	CASSAWTSQETQYF
TRBJ1-3	-	TRBD1	TRBV7-2	14	CASTYGTGGNTIYF
TRBJ2-1	-	TRBD1	TRBV4-1	14	CASSPIATGYEQFF
TRBJ1-2	-	-	TRBV6-2/TRBV6-3	13	CASSYSPTYGYTF
TRBJ1-4	-	-	TRBV28	15	CASRPGEGGVEKLFF
TRBJ1-5	-	-	TRBV3-1/TRBV3-2	14	CASSPTDQNQPQHF
TRBJ2-2	few	-	TRBV12-5	14	CASGSLRYTGELFF
TRBJ1-1	-	-	TRBV5-1	14	CASSLAVHNTEAFF
TRBJ2-5	-	TRBD2	TRBV11-2	17	CASSLDSRGAGDETQYF
TRBJ2-7	-	-	TRBV7-2	15	CASSPGPSRDYEQYF
TRBJ1-6	-	TRBD1	TRBV9	15	CASSPGQGRHSPLHF
TRBJ1-2	-	-	TRBV14	13	CASSLQGWYGYTF
TRBJ1-5	-	-	TRBV6-2/TRBV6-3	13	CASSYSRDLPQHF
TRBJ2-3	-	TRBD2	TRBV3-1/TRBV3-2	14	CAARTSGEPNTQYF
TRBJ2-7	-	-	TRBV27	13	CASRALDTYEQYF
TRBJ2-1	-	-	TRBV12-3/TRBV12-4	13	CASSLALFHEQFF
TRBJ2-1	-	TRBD2	TRBV6-2/TRBV6-3	17	CASSSPTSGRIYNEQFF
TRBJ1-6	-	-	TRBV6-2/TRBV6-3	16	CASSFWGHEDNSPLHF
TRBJ2-7	-	-	TRBV30	12	CAWSVRGDEQYF
TRBJ1-2	-	TRBD1	TRBV7-9	13	CASSLGQVYGYTF
TRBJ2-2	-	TRBD2	TRBV9	17	CASTYGLAGINTGELFF
TRBJ1-5	-	TRBD1	TRBV19	14	CASSGQGGNQPQHF
TRBJ2-2	-	-	TRBV7-9	16	CASSPIDGSLTGELFF
TRBJ2-2	-	TRBD1	TRBV5-6	15	CASIRQGAITGELFF
TRBJ2-7	-	-	TRBV20-1	14	CSASLQGHPGEQYF
TRBJ2-7	-	-	TRBV12-3/TRBV12-4	11	CATSRGNEQYF